This TCR beta chain emerged from a study of cytomegalovirus exposure and HLA in healthy donors. Study outcomes and limitations: Some TCR beta chains (164 of them) were listed as cytomegalovirus-associated. A later analysis reported that several of the most significant clusters appeared to be linked to common viral pathogens, among them Epstein-Barr virus. Earlier findings revealed that most TCR beta V segments proved productive either about 90% or about 30% of the time.

A multiplex PCR was run with 60 Vbeta primers and 13 Jbeta primers. Clones were sequenced by immunoSEQ multiplex PCR, and TCRdb holds only the in-frame ones, with some missing. The sample has roughly 130,000 clones; around 57% are singletons. The donors, nominally healthy at sampling, likely had unrecorded immune exposures. In its sample, this clone was seen a few times. As yet, its antigen is unknown. Trimming cost V 4 bases and J 1 base, with 10 bases left between them. The CDR3 consists of 13 residues. Germline V lookup: CDR1 SQVTM, CDR2 ANQGSEA. This chain links TRBV29-1 with TRBJ2-5, with TRBD1 as a possible D gene (6 bases). This clonotype originated in a male donor in good health and CMV-seronegative. Sequencing was carried out using PBMCs. This chain's CDR3 is CSVGQATQETQYF. In DNA, the CDR3 is TGCAGCGTTGGACAGGCAACCCAAGAGACCCAGTACTTC.